This section outlines one T cell receptor beta chain sequence together with its context. As yet, its antigen is unknown. The data belong to a study of cytomegalovirus exposure and HLA in healthy donors. The study, taken as a whole, reports: Sequencing artifact likely explains a cluster of highly shared sequence variants.

V trimming: 5 bases; J trimming: 4 bases; junction bases outside the gene matches: 2. The CDR3 spans 13 residues. Germline loops: CDR1 SEHNR, CDR2 FQNEAQ (reference sequence). Researchers ran the PCR with 60 Vbeta and 13 Jbeta primers. Original processing methods: Roughly 83 million unique TCR beta chains, 9.5 million to 11 million of them shared, were counted by a later analysis. This table comes from immunoSEQ multiplex PCR, and its TCRdb copy is limited to in-frame clones, with some not included. The V and J calls and the clone size are those of that table, but D and trimming were determined from the DNA. The sample lists some 95,000 clones; under 75% were seen once.

The source of this sequence is a female donor in good health and CMV-seronegative. Sequenced material: PBMCs. The chain combines TRBV7-9 with TRBJ2-3; 8 bases are shared with TRBD2. This CDR3 is CASSTGGADTQYF. CDR3 nucleotides: TGTGCCAGCAGCACCGGGGGGGCAGATACGCAGTATTTT.